Detailed here is one T cell receptor beta chain. Its cognate antigen is unknown. An end of the junction does not agree with germline; a read error may underlie this. Total RNA was isolated from each sample in quantities of at least 6 micrograms. The CDR3 consists of 15 residues. Germline CDR1 and CDR2: LNHNV and YYDKDF (reference sequence). The use of a sample-barcoded 5' primer and a J-beta primer mix characterized a second PCR of 7 to 11 cycles. Via MiXCR, TCRdb re-called the 5' RACE reads, giving one row per CDR3 protein. The sample has 1.5 million to 2 million distinct CDR3 sequences, about 50% seen once. This entry belongs to a study of blood T cells in healthy people across ages. Overall study findings and caveats: Possibly confounding the expanded clonotype changes was the fact that donor CMV status was unknown. It was held that diversity estimates obtained from one million T cells represented underestimates.

Sequencing was done on a sample of blood. This clonotype originated in a woman aged 35 to 49 in good health. This sequence joins TRBV15 and TRBJ2-1; possible D gene TRBD1, 7 bases. CDR3 sequence reads: CATSRDPTGRGERFF. CDR3 coding DNA: TGTGCCACCAGCAGAGATCCGACAGGGCGGGGTGAGCGGTTCTTC.